This T cell receptor (beta chain) was captured in a study of blood T cells in healthy people across ages. Using a J-beta primer mix together with a sample-barcoded 5' primer, a second PCR was run for roughly 7 to 12 cycles. TCRdb reprocessed the 5' RACE reads via MiXCR and lists one record per CDR3 protein. Here the sample spans over 1,500,000 distinct CDR3 sequences, 40% to 55% being singletons. The germline gives CDR1 LGHNA, CDR2 YSLEER. V lost 0 bases and J lost 4, with 15 bases in between. This CDR3 is 16 amino acids long. The chain recombines TRBV4-3 with TRBJ2-5, with unresolved D. What was sequenced was blood. This clonotype was sampled from a woman in her 40s in good health. The CDR3 is CASSQDYRVGPETQYF. CDR3 DNA: TGCGCCAGCAGCCAAGATTACCGAGTAGGGCCAGAGACCCAGTACTTC.